This is a list of T cell receptor beta chains from one sample in a study of T cell responses to AZD1222 COVID-19 vaccine. Measured with immunoSEQ multiplex PCR; TCRdb has only the in-frame clones, and not every one. The data contain about 120,000 clones, about 91% of them seen just once; the ten biggest clones take up about 5%. Sample: peripheral blood, taken on day 0 of AZD1222 vaccination. Every receptor here comes from an adult in good health. The CDR3 runs from the conserved cysteine through the conserved F or W. The order of the fields is J gene, D gene, clone size, V gene, CDR3 protein, CDR3 DNA. A D gene is named only where the DNA matches it firmly. Clone size is shown for a subset of rows, as once, few, many or a class of expanded clone.

J gene: TRBJ2-7
D gene: .
clone size: .
V gene: TRBV18
CDR3 protein: CASSPPALGEQYF
CDR3 DNA: TGTGCCAGCTCACCCCCTGCCTTGGGCGAGCAGTACTTC

J gene: TRBJ2-7
D gene: .
clone size: .
V gene: TRBV15
CDR3 protein: CATSRDQGIASEQYF
CDR3 DNA: TGTGCCACCAGCAGAGATCAGGGCATAGCTTCCGAGCAGTACTTC

J gene: TRBJ1-3
D gene: .
clone size: once
V gene: TRBV11-1
CDR3 protein: CASSLISGNTIYF
CDR3 DNA: TGTGCCAGCAGCTTGATCTCTGGAAACACCATATATTTT

J gene: TRBJ2-1
D gene: .
clone size: .
V gene: TRBV6-6
CDR3 protein: CASSYSLRSAQFF
CDR3 DNA: TGTGCCAGCAGTTACTCGCTGCGGAGTGCGCAGTTCTTC

J gene: TRBJ1-4
D gene: .
clone size: .
V gene: TRBV27
CDR3 protein: CASSYLTGNNEKLFF
CDR3 DNA: TGTGCCAGCAGTTATCTTACAGGGAACAATGAAAAACTGTTTTTT

J gene: TRBJ1-4
D gene: .
clone size: .
V gene: TRBV7-8
CDR3 protein: CASSSQGWGRKLFF
CDR3 DNA: TGTGCCAGCAGCTCTCAAGGGTGGGGGCGAAAACTGTTTTTT

J gene: TRBJ1-2
D gene: .
clone size: .
V gene: TRBV10-3
CDR3 protein: CAISDEGLFGYTF
CDR3 DNA: TGTGCCATCAGTGATGAAGGGCTCTTTGGCTACACCTTC

J gene: TRBJ1-2
D gene: .
clone size: .
V gene: TRBV3-1/TRBV3-2
CDR3 protein: CASSQDRFGMNYGYTF
CDR3 DNA: TGTGCCAGCAGCCAAGATCGGTTCGGTATGAACTATGGCTACACCTTC

J gene: TRBJ1-6
D gene: .
clone size: .
V gene: TRBV7-3
CDR3 protein: CASSSGQSSPLHF
CDR3 DNA: TGTGCCAGCAGCTCCGGACAGAGTTCACCCCTCCACTTT

J gene: TRBJ2-3
D gene: .
clone size: once
V gene: TRBV3-1/TRBV3-2
CDR3 protein: CASSQDMTTDTQYF
CDR3 DNA: TGTGCCAGCAGCCAAGATATGACCACAGATACGCAGTATTTT

J gene: TRBJ1-3
D gene: .
clone size: .
V gene: TRBV7-9
CDR3 protein: CASSYPRLESGNTIYF
CDR3 DNA: TGTGCCAGCAGCTACCCAAGGCTGGAATCTGGAAACACCATATATTTT

J gene: TRBJ1-6
D gene: .
clone size: .
V gene: TRBV19
CDR3 protein: CASSVAGHSPLHF
CDR3 DNA: TGTGCCAGTAGTGTTGCCGGGCATTCACCCCTCCACTTT

J gene: TRBJ1-1
D gene: TRBD1
clone size: once
V gene: TRBV18
CDR3 protein: CASSPPKGAGTEAFF
CDR3 DNA: TGTGCCAGCTCACCACCAAAGGGGGCCGGGACTGAAGCTTTCTTT

J gene: TRBJ1-6
D gene: .
clone size: .
V gene: TRBV7-9
CDR3 protein: CASSPAGPAISPLHF
CDR3 DNA: TGTGCCAGCAGCCCCGCCGGGCCCGCAATTTCACCCCTCCACTTT

J gene: TRBJ1-1
D gene: .
clone size: .
V gene: TRBV7-3
CDR3 protein: CASSLGPSRATEAFF
CDR3 DNA: TGTGCCAGCAGCTTAGGCCCCTCGAGGGCTACTGAAGCTTTCTTT

J gene: TRBJ2-5
D gene: .
clone size: .
V gene: TRBV6-1
CDR3 protein: CASSEELDSQETQYF
CDR3 DNA: TGTGCCAGCAGTGAAGAATTAGACAGCCAAGAGACCCAGTACTTC

J gene: TRBJ2-2
D gene: TRBD1
clone size: .
V gene: TRBV6-2/TRBV6-3
CDR3 protein: CASSTGANTGELFF
CDR3 DNA: TGTGCCAGCAGTACAGGGGCGAACACCGGGGAGCTGTTTTTT

J gene: TRBJ2-1
D gene: TRBD1
clone size: .
V gene: TRBV19
CDR3 protein: CASSRNPGTALNEQFF
CDR3 DNA: TGTGCCAGTAGTCGCAACCCCGGGACAGCTCTCAATGAGCAGTTCTTC

J gene: TRBJ2-1
D gene: .
clone size: .
V gene: TRBV28
CDR3 protein: CASSFQGRLGEQFF
CDR3 DNA: TGTGCCAGCAGTTTTCAGGGAAGGTTGGGTGAGCAGTTCTTC

J gene: TRBJ2-1
D gene: .
clone size: .
V gene: TRBV4-3
CDR3 protein: CASSQGVSGNNEQFF
CDR3 DNA: TGCGCCAGCAGCCAAGGGGTTTCGGGGAACAATGAGCAGTTCTTC

J gene: TRBJ1-6
D gene: TRBD1
clone size: .
V gene: TRBV5-1
CDR3 protein: CASSLVGTGGNSPLHF
CDR3 DNA: TGCGCCAGCAGCTTGGTGGGGACAGGGGGTAATTCACCCCTCCACTTT

J gene: TRBJ2-7
D gene: .
clone size: .
V gene: TRBV7-9
CDR3 protein: CASSLLDSYEQYF
CDR3 DNA: TGTGCCAGCAGCTTGCTGGACAGCTACGAGCAGTACTTC

J gene: TRBJ2-4
D gene: .
clone size: .
V gene: TRBV6-5
CDR3 protein: CASSLIIYHRYF
CDR3 DNA: TGTGCCAGCAGTCTAATCATCTACCACAGGTACTTC

J gene: TRBJ1-1
D gene: .
clone size: .
V gene: TRBV5-4
CDR3 protein: CASSPTANTEAFF
CDR3 DNA: TGTGCCAGCAGCCCCACGGCGAACACTGAAGCTTTCTTT

J gene: TRBJ2-7
D gene: .
clone size: few
V gene: TRBV2
CDR3 protein: CASSEIQGGAEQYF
CDR3 DNA: TGTGCCAGCAGTGAAATACAGGGTGGGGCCGAGCAGTACTTC

J gene: TRBJ1-5
D gene: .
clone size: .
V gene: TRBV18
CDR3 protein: CASSPGSGSNQPQHF
CDR3 DNA: TGTGCCAGCTCACCAGGGAGCGGTAGCAATCAGCCCCAGCATTTT

J gene: TRBJ1-4
D gene: .
clone size: .
V gene: TRBV19
CDR3 protein: CASRASGTPNEKLFF
CDR3 DNA: TGTGCCAGTAGGGCATCGGGTACCCCTAATGAAAAACTGTTTTTT

J gene: TRBJ2-2
D gene: TRBD1
clone size: .
V gene: TRBV19
CDR3 protein: CASSPLTGHTGELFF
CDR3 DNA: TGTGCCAGTAGTCCCTTGACAGGGCATACCGGGGAGCTGTTTTTT

J gene: TRBJ2-7
D gene: .
clone size: once
V gene: TRBV6-5
CDR3 protein: CASSYTQGYEQYF
CDR3 DNA: TGTGCCAGCAGTTATACACAGGGCTACGAGCAGTACTTC

J gene: TRBJ1-4
D gene: .
clone size: .
V gene: TRBV4-2
CDR3 protein: CASSQDHQGLGEKLFF
CDR3 DNA: TGTGCCAGCAGCCAAGATCACCAGGGGCTGGGTGAAAAACTGTTTTTT

J gene: TRBJ2-2
D gene: .
clone size: .
V gene: TRBV28
CDR3 protein: CASSFSRGELFF
CDR3 DNA: TGTGCCAGCAGTTTCTCCAGGGGGGAGCTGTTTTTT

J gene: TRBJ2-1
D gene: TRBD2
clone size: .
V gene: TRBV11-2
CDR3 protein: CASRNYLAGGNNEQFF
CDR3 DNA: TGTGCCAGTAGGAACTACCTAGCGGGGGGGAACAATGAGCAGTTCTTC